Below are 23 T cell receptor beta chains sequenced from a single sample in a study of blood T cell repertoires in COVID-19. Profiled with immunoSEQ multiplex PCR; TCRdb holds only in-frame clones, not every one. The data show nearly 110,000 clones, roughly two thirds seen once. Material for sequencing was peripheral blood. The receptors shown here come from a human donor with acute or convalescent COVID-19. The donor label of this sample is uncertain.

The chain combines TRBV7-9 with TRBJ2-2, with 9 bases fitting TRBD1. The CDR3 runs to 16 residues. In germline, CDR1 is SEHNR, CDR2 FQNEAQ (reference sequence). After removal of 8 bases from V and 1 base from J, the junction contained 8 bases not matched to a gene. The CDR3 DNA is TGTGCCAGCGAGGCGGACAGGGGCTGGAACACCGGGGAGCTGTTTTTT. This codes for CASEADRGWNTGELFF.

This clone was recorded a few times. The J gene is TRBJ1-5, the V gene TRBV19; 8 bases agree with TRBD1. Germline CDR1 LNHDA, CDR2 SQIVND (reference sequence). This CDR3 has 16 amino acids. V trimming: 5 bases; J trimming: 2 bases; junction bases outside the gene matches: 8. The CDR3 here is CASSFSDRGGNQPQHF. The CDR3 DNA reads as TGTGCCAGTAGTTTCTCCGACAGGGGAGGCAATCAGCCCCAGCATTTT. Using reference TRBV19 and TRBJ1-5 for the parts outside the CDR3, the full variable domain is DGGITQSPKYLFRKEGQNVTLSCEQNLNHDAMYWYRQDPGQGLRLIYYSQIVNDFQKGDIAEGYSVSREKKESFPLTVTSAQKNPTAFYLCASSFSDRGGNQPQHFGDGTRLSIL.

This chain joins TRBV2 and TRBJ2-3; 9 bases align to TRBD1. Losses at the gene ends were 4 bases for V and 6 bases for J; bases not matched to a gene: 11. CDR1 and CDR2 from the germline V gene are SNHLY and FYNNEI. The CDR3 is 16 residues long. The CDR3 protein is CASSGRTGEGYDTQYF. For the CDR3, the DNA is TGTGCCAGCAGTGGGCGGACAGGGGAGGGTTACGATACGCAGTATTTT.

This chain connects TRBV10-3 to TRBJ2-7, with 7 bases fitting TRBD1. Germline V gene sequence: CDR1 ENHRY, CDR2 SYGVKD. The CDR3 contains 14 residues. After removal of 8 bases from V and 1 base from J, the junction contained 8 bases not matched to a gene. The CDR3 DNA reads TGTGCCATCTACAGGGCGACAGGGTCCTACGAGCAGTACGTC. Amino acids: CAIYRATGSYEQYV.

The chain carries TRBV19 and TRBJ1-5; D is uncertain. The germline V gene encodes CDR1 LNHDA and CDR2 SQIVND (reference sequence). V was clipped by 3 bases and J by 0 bases, with 9 bases between them. This CDR3 region has 15 residues. The CDR3 loop is CASSIGQNSNQPQHF. CDR3 coding DNA: TGTGCCAGTAGTATTGGGCAGAATAGCAATCAGCCCCAGCATTTT.

As regards this clone: Other DNA variants within this sample encode the same CDR3. The gene calls are TRBV30 and TRBJ2-7; D possibly corresponds to TRBD1 (5 bases). The CDR3 loop spans 14 amino acids. V dropped 0 bases and J dropped 3 bases, with 12 bases sitting between them. Germline assignment: CDR1 GTSNPN and CDR2 SVGIG (reference sequence). The CDR3: CAWSVGRGHYEQYF. CDR3 coding DNA: TGTGCCTGGAGTGTAGGACGAGGACACTACGAGCAGTACTTC.

This sequence joins TRBV10-3 and TRBJ1-6, with 7 bases matching TRBD1. The CDR3 sequence is 14 residues long. Unmatched junction bases numbered 9, after V lost 10 bases and J lost 6 bases. Looked up from germline, CDR1 is ENHRY and CDR2 is SYGVKD. DNA of the CDR3: TGTGCCACCTCCCCCGCAGGGGGTAATTCACCCCTCCACTTT. Translation: CATSPAGGNSPLHF.

The V call is TRBV30, the J call TRBJ1-1; 9 bases map to TRBD1. The CDR3 sequence is 14 residues long. In germline, CDR1 is GTSNPN, CDR2 SVGIG (reference sequence). Trimming removed 5 bases from V and 1 base from J; junction bases left unmatched: 5. The CDR3 region is CAWGTGSANTEAFF. DNA for the CDR3: TGTGCCTGGGGGACAGGGAGCGCGAACACTGAAGCTTTCTTT.

The chain employs TRBV14 and TRBJ1-5; TRBD1 might be the D (5 bases). Germline-derived CDR1 and CDR2 are SGHDN and FVKESK. This CDR3 is built from 18 residues. V was clipped by 1 base and J by 0 bases, with 16 bases between them. The CDR3 DNA sequence: TGTGCCAGCAGCCAAGCGGGCTGGCCGGGGGATAGCAATCAGCCCCAGCATTTT. This sequence encodes CASSQAGWPGDSNQPQHF.

CDR3 coding DNA: TGTGCCAGCAGCGTAGATGCACGTACGGGCGGGGAGCTGTTTTTT. This sequence encodes CASSVDARTGGELFF. The V gene is TRBV9, the J gene TRBJ2-2; D gene ambiguous. Deletions cut 0 bases from V and 7 bases from J, with 13 bases between. This CDR3 has 15 residues. Germline lookup yields CDR1 SGDLS and CDR2 YYNGEE. Together with reference TRBV9 and TRBJ2-2, the CDR3 gives the full variable domain: DSGVTQTPKHLITATGQRVTLRCSPRSGDLSVYWYQQSLDQGLQFLIQYYNGEERAKGNILERFSAQQFPDLHSELNLSSLELGDSALYFCASSVDARTGGELFFGEGSRLTVL.

A remark on this clone: Other DNA sequences in the sample encode the same CDR3. This rearrangement joins TRBV4-1 to TRBJ2-5, with TRBD1 matching 10 bases. Germline CDR1 reads MGHRA; CDR2 reads YSYEKL. J was trimmed by 5 bases and V by 3 bases; bases with no gene match: 9. This CDR3 is built from 16 residues. As DNA, the CDR3 is TGCGCCAGCAGCCAGGGACGGACAGGGGGGTGGGAGACCCAGTACTTC. Its translation is CASSQGRTGGWETQYF.

This clone was detected a few times. The gene calls are TRBV5-1 and TRBJ2-4, with 13 positions matching TRBD2. The CDR3 covers 18 residues. Per the germline V gene, CDR1 is SGHRS and CDR2 is YFSETQ. With V trimmed by 4 bases and J by 7 bases, 14 bases remained unmatched. In DNA form, the CDR3 reads TGCGCCAGCAGCCCGACTAGCGGGGGGCCCACTGGACTGAACATTCAGTACTTC. This encodes CASSPTSGGPTGLNIQYF.

The sample holds many counts of this clone. The chain couples TRBV28 to TRBJ1-3; no definite D call. V was cut by 2 bases and J by 4 bases, with 18 bases left in between. CDR3 size: 17 residues. CDR1 and CDR2 from the germline V gene are MDHEN and SYDVKM. CDR3 protein: CASSLTPRHLKGNTIYF. As DNA, the CDR3 is TGTGCCAGCAGTTTAACCCCCCGACACCTCAAGGGAAACACCATATATTTT.

The gene calls are TRBV9 and TRBJ2-1; weak D call: TRBD2 (6 bases). This CDR3 is built from 16 residues. The V end was cut by 3 bases, the J end by 3 bases, with 16 bases between. CDR1 is SGDLS and CDR2 is YYNGEE in the germline V gene. The CDR3 loop reads CASSEPVGGIYNEQFF. The CDR3 DNA reads as TGTGCCAGCAGCGAACCCGTGGGGGGTATCTACAATGAGCAGTTCTTC.

This clone was seen just once. V and J are TRBV5-1 and TRBJ2-3, with 13 bases that match TRBD2. Trimming took 4 bases from V and 8 from J; bases not matched to a gene: 7. CDR1 is SGHRS, CDR2 YFSETQ, per germline. The CDR3 is made up of 15 amino acids. The CDR3 region is CASSLTSGGAGTQYF. CDR3 DNA sequence: TGCGCCAGCAGCCTAACTAGCGGGGGGGCAGGTACGCAGTATTTT.

The chain has TRBV30 and TRBJ2-2; 8 nucleotides agree with TRBD2. Germline values: CDR1 GTSNPN, CDR2 SVGIG (reference sequence). The V and J ends lost 5 bases and 4 bases, in that order; junction bases with no gene match: 3. This CDR3 contains 13 residues. CDR3 protein: CAWGGGSTGELFF. The CDR3 nucleotides are TGTGCCTGGGGCGGGGGGTCCACCGGGGAGCTGTTTTTT.

The chain joins TRBV6-5 to TRBJ1-2, with D tentatively TRBD1 (5 bases). V was clipped by 8 bases and J by 5 bases, with 12 bases between them. This CDR3 has 12 amino acids. Germline loops: CDR1 MNHEY, CDR2 SVGAGI. CDR3 sequence (DNA): TGTGCCAGCGGGGCAACCGCTTATGGCTACACCTTC. This gives the protein CASGATAYGYTF.

The table lists this clone with many counts. The chain is built from TRBV5-5 and TRBJ2-7; the D gene is possibly TRBD1 (5 bases). V lost 0 bases to trimming and J lost 7 bases, with 14 bases between them. This CDR3 spans 14 amino acids. Germline V gives CDR1 SGHKS, CDR2 YYEKEE (reference sequence). The CDR3 sequence: CASSLGQGSWEQYV. DNA of the CDR3: TGTGCCAGCAGCTTGGGTCAGGGTTCGTGGGAGCAGTACGTC.

This chain uses TRBV6-5 with TRBJ2-1; 8 bases fit TRBD1. The V and J ends lost 6 bases and 8 bases, in that order; junction bases with no gene match: 9. CDR3 length: 14 amino acids. Germline V CDR1 and CDR2: MNHEY, SVGAGI. CDR3 region: CASRPTGARDEQFF. Written as DNA, the CDR3 is TGTGCCAGCAGACCGACAGGGGCTCGGGATGAGCAGTTCTTC.

This clone came up a few times. The chain combines TRBV7-6 with TRBJ2-3; 10 bases align to TRBD2. Germline values: CDR1 SGHVS, CDR2 FNYEAQ. V shed 5 bases and J 7 bases; nucleotides not matched to a gene: 12. This CDR3 region has 16 residues. The CDR3 spells CASSPWSSGGANTQYF. CDR3 bases: TGTGCCAGCAGCCCCTGGTCGAGCGGGGGGGCGAATACGCAGTATTTT.

The chain couples TRBV27 to TRBJ2-5; 10 bases agree with TRBD1. V gave up 3 bases and J gave up 4 bases; unmatched junction bases: 8. Germline V gene sequence: CDR1 MNHEY, CDR2 SMNVEV (reference sequence). This CDR3 region has 16 residues. The CDR3 coding sequence is TGTGCCAGCAGTTTTCTTCCGGGACAGGGGAGAGAGACCCAGTACTTC. Protein: CASSFLPGQGRETQYF.

The J gene is TRBJ1-3, the V gene TRBV6-1; no clear D gene. From germline, CDR1 is MNHNS and CDR2 SASEGT. The CDR3 totals 15 residues. Trimming took 2 bases from V and 3 from J, leaving 11 bases between them. The CDR3 reads CASSEYPGVGNTIYF. The CDR3 DNA is TGTGCCAGCAGTGAATATCCCGGTGTTGGAAACACCATATATTTT.

The chain has TRBV21-1 and TRBJ2-3; whether TRBD2, the table's D call, matches the DNA was not checked. TRBV21-1 has pseudogene status. The CDR3 has 13 amino acids. CDR3 DNA: TGTGCCAGCAGCAAAGTCTCTGCAGATACGCAGTATTTT. Amino acid sequence: CASSKVSADTQYF.